This T cell receptor beta chain is from a study of molecular identifiers for immune sequencing clone quantification. Study-wide background: Five portions were made in replicates from RNA of 20,000 or 100,000 naive CD8 cells, and four underwent sequencing.

Study-level findings and limits: Clone sizes that are highly expanded could be underestimated when identical TCR molecules share a barcode. Spike-in Jurkat TCR RNA from a single cell reportedly registered among one million naive cells.

For this clonotype: Its specificity is not known. This may stem from a read error, because a much larger clone lies one nucleotide away.

With RNA at 10%, 30% or 50%, naive CD8 libraries came from approximately 20,000 to 980,000 sorted cells. MiXCR, run by TCRdb on the PCR reads, gives a single entry per CDR3 protein. The table has about 640,000 distinct CDR3 sequences, nearly 20% seen once. Per germline, CDR1 PRHDT and CDR2 FYEKMQ (reference sequence). There are 15 residues in the CDR3. The V end lost 4 bases, the J end lost 9 bases, and 22 bases lay between the germline ends. This clonotype originated in a human donor in good health. Some libraries in this study had Jurkat cell RNA spiked in. Sequencing input: naive CD8+ T cells from blood, with Jurkat cell RNA spiked in. The subset is: FACS-sorted CD8+CD4-CCR7+CD45RA+ naive T cells. The chain couples TRBV13 to TRBJ2-7; TRBD1 might be the D (6 bases). CDR3 DNA: TGTGCCAGCAGCTCCGAGGGACATGGGTCCCGGTTGCAGTACTTC. This gives the protein CASSSEGHGSRLQYF. Looking up the rest from reference TRBV13 and TRBJ2-7 gives the full variable domain: AAGVIQSPRHLIKEKRETATLKCYPIPRHDTVYWYQQGPGQDPQFLISFYEKMQSDKGSIPDRFSAQQFSDYHSELNMSSLELGDSALYFCASSSEGHGSRLQYFGPGTRLTVT.